The entry below describes one T cell receptor (beta chain). Authors' methods: Cell counts per sample came from amplifying reference gene primers. Sequencing used immunoSEQ multiplex PCR; TCRdb keeps in-frame clones, though not all of them. For V, J and clone size, that table is used; D and trimming come from the DNA. The sample contains 200,000 to 250,000 clones, 86% of which appear only once. Germline V CDR1 and CDR2: MGHRA, YSYEKL. J gave up 5 bases and V 0 bases, and 5 bases lay outside the gene matches. The CDR3 covers 16 residues. The sample originates from a study of blood T cell repertoires in COVID-19. As for the study in general: From the United States, Italy and Spain came samples of acute and convalescent COVID-19. T cells, B-cell-depleted T cells, or PBMCs provided the cDNA or gDNA that served as material.

The sequenced material came from peripheral blood. This sequence was found in a woman aged 60-75 years who had recovered from COVID-19. The J gene is TRBJ1-5, the V gene TRBV4-1; TRBD1 agrees at 9 bases. In DNA form, the CDR3 reads TGCGCCAGCAGCCAAGATACTGGGACAGGGTATCAGCCCCAGCATTTT. This translates into CASSQDTGTGYQPQHF.